Listed here are 18 T cell receptor beta chains from one sample, sequenced in a study of CD8 T cells in Susac syndrome. Random-hexamer reverse transcription was applied to roughly 0.45 to 1 ug RNA. Each CDR3 protein gets one entry after TCRdb re-called the immunoSEQ multiplex PCR reads with MiXCR. The sample records more than 250,000 distinct CDR3 sequences, about 92% being singletons. Sequenced: CD4+ T cells from PBMCs. The receptors come from a human donor with multiple sclerosis.

This chain's CDR3 is CARIYEQYF. The CDR3 region has the DNA TGTGCCAGGATATACGAGCAGTACTTC. The rearrangement joins TRBV7-9 to TRBJ2-7; D ambiguous. The CDR3 contains 9 residues. V was clipped by 9 bases and J by 4 bases, with 4 bases between them. CDR1 SEHNR and CDR2 FQNEAQ come from the germline V gene (reference sequence).

This sequence joins TRBV2 and TRBJ2-5; 9 bases match TRBD2. The germline gives CDR1 SNHLY, CDR2 FYNNEI. The CDR3 has 14 amino acids. The V segment lost 6 bases and the J segment 4 bases; nucleotides outside the gene matches: 6. This CDR3 reads CASRSGTSLETQYF. CDR3 in DNA: TGTGCCAGCAGAAGTGGGACTAGCCTAGAGACCCAGTACTTC.

This chain joins TRBV20-1 and TRBJ2-1; D perhaps matches TRBD2 (5 bases). The CDR3 totals 11 residues. Germline V gene sequence: CDR1 DFQATT, CDR2 SNEGSKA (reference sequence). V shed 6 bases and J shed 14 bases, with 17 bases lying between them. The CDR3 coding sequence is TGCAGTGCCACCCTCCGGGATCAGGAGTTCTTC. It specifies CSATLRDQEFF.

The gene calls are TRBV5-1 and TRBJ2-7; D call uncertain. Germline V gene data show CDR1 as SGHRS and CDR2 as YFSETQ. V was trimmed by 8 bases and J by 6 bases, leaving 24 bases between them. This CDR3 region has 15 residues. The CDR3 bases are TGCGCCAGTAGTCAGCTCGTAAGCGACCGTGGCGAGCAGTACTTC. Translation gives CASSQLVSDRGEQYF. The full variable domain, with the rest looked up from reference TRBV5-1 and TRBJ2-7, is KAGVTQTPRYLIKTRGQQVTLSCSPISGHRSVSWYQQTPGQGLQFLFEYFSETQRNKGNFPGRFSGRQFSNSRSEMNVSTLELGDSALYLCASSQLVSDRGEQYFGPGTRLTVT.

A few counts support this clonotype. The rearrangement uses TRBV14 and TRBJ2-5; D call uncertain. CDR1 is SGHDN, CDR2 FVKESK, per germline. The V end was cut by 0 bases, the J end by 1 base, with 3 bases between. The CDR3 loop spans 13 amino acids. CDR3 protein: CASSQDPQETQYF. The CDR3 region has the DNA TGTGCCAGCAGCCAAGATCCCCAAGAGACCCAGTACTTC.

V is TRBV4-1 and J is TRBJ2-1; no reliable D call. V lost 0 bases, J lost 0 bases, and 12 bases lay in between. Germline CDR1 and CDR2: MGHRA and YSYEKL. The CDR3 covers 17 residues. DNA of the CDR3: TGCGCCAGCAGCCAAGATCTCGTTCCCTTCTCCTACAATGAGCAGTTCTTC. Translation gives CASSQDLVPFSYNEQFF.

This sequence joins TRBV20-1 and TRBJ2-7; D may be TRBD1 or TRBD2 (6 bases each). CDR3 length: 14 amino acids. The germline gives CDR1 DFQATT, CDR2 SNEGSKA (reference sequence). Trimming took 1 base from V and 4 from J, leaving 14 bases between them. CDR3 amino acids: CSARGGGIRYEQYF. As DNA, the CDR3 is TGCAGTGCTAGAGGAGGGGGGATTCGGTACGAGCAGTACTTC.

This rearrangement joins TRBV7-2 to TRBJ2-3; D remains unclear. This CDR3 has 13 amino acids. Per the germline V gene, CDR1 is SGHTA and CDR2 is FQGNSA. The V gene lost 1 base and the J gene lost 14 bases, with 16 bases spanning the gap. The CDR3 sequence is CASSLDRVEDGYF. CDR3 sequence (DNA): TGTGCCAGCAGCTTAGACCGGGTGGAAGACGGGTATTTT.

On this clonotype: The junction and the germline gene differ at one end; a read error may be behind it. The V and J genes are TRBV18 and TRBJ1-3; unclear D gene. The CDR3 runs to 16 residues. Germline CDR1 is KGHSH and CDR2 is LQKENI. The CDR3 DNA follows: TGTGCCAGCTCCCCACGGACGGAAAGCTCTGGAAACACCATATATTTT. It codes for CASSPRTESSGNTIYF.

The chain is built from TRBV21-1 and TRBJ1-1. TRBV21-1 is an annotated pseudogene. The CDR3 totals 19 residues. The DNA of the CDR3 is TGTGCCAGCAGCAAAAGCAACTGGGAGACGCTTAATATGAACACTGAAGCTTTCTTT. This codes for CASSKSNWETLNMNTEAFF.

The CDR3: CASSFSASGGRYNEQFF. CDR3 in DNA: TGTGCCAGCAGCTTCTCGGCTAGCGGGGGGCGATACAATGAGCAGTTCTTC. This chain connects TRBV7-2 to TRBJ2-1; 11 nucleotides align to TRBD2. The CDR3 length is 17 residues. V lost 3 bases, J lost 4 bases, and 8 bases stayed unmatched. Germline V gene lookup returns CDR1 SGHTA and CDR2 FQGNSA.

V and J are TRBV7-2 and TRBJ1-1, with 8 bases that match TRBD1. The CDR3 is 15 amino acids. CDR1 SGHTA and CDR2 FQGNSA come from the germline V gene. V lost 8 bases and J lost 6; bases outside the gene matches: 14. CDR3: CASSSQGALKAEAFF. Written as DNA, the CDR3 is TGTGCCAGCTCCTCGCAGGGGGCGCTTAAGGCTGAAGCTTTCTTT. The full variable domain, completed using reference TRBV7-2 and TRBJ1-1, is GAGVSQSPSNKVTEKGKDVELRCDPISGHTALYWYRQSLGQGLEFLIYFQGNSAPDKSGLPSDRFSAERTGGSVSTLTIQRTQQEDSAVYLCASSSQGALKAEAFFGQGTRLTVV.

The chain is built from TRBV2 and TRBJ2-3, with TRBD2 as a possible D gene (6 bases). Germline CDR1 is SNHLY and CDR2 is FYNNEI. The CDR3 has 15 amino acids. Trimming took off 9 bases at V and 0 bases at J, with 16 bases between the two ends. The CDR3 DNA sequence: TGTGCCAGTGGATTGCGGGACCCTAGCACAGATACGCAGTATTTT. This codes for CASGLRDPSTDTQYF.

V usage is TRBV6-1 and J usage is TRBJ1-4; 7 bases match TRBD1. The CDR3 loop spans 14 amino acids. V was clipped by 6 bases and J by 8 bases; unmatched bases: 9. Germline CDR1 reads MNHNS; CDR2 reads SASEGT. The CDR3 coding sequence is TGTGCCAGCAGCTCTGGGACAGAGGTCGAAAAACTGTTTTTT. Translating gives CASSSGTEVEKLFF.

This clonotype was recorded once. The chain links TRBV2 to TRBJ2-1, with D perhaps TRBD2 (6 bases). Germline CDR1 and CDR2: SNHLY and FYNNEI. The CDR3 has 13 residues. The ends were cut back, 7 bases at V and 9 bases at J, with 16 bases in the middle. As DNA, the CDR3 is TGTGCCAGCATACTAGCTGCCCTCGGTGAGCAGTTCTTC. Its translation is CASILAALGEQFF.

CDR3 residues: CASSPLLGGDYGYTF. In DNA form, the CDR3 reads TGCGCCAGCAGCCCGCTTCTTGGAGGGGACTATGGCTACACCTTC. The V gene is TRBV5-1, the J gene TRBJ1-2, with a weak D call TRBD1 (5 bases). Germline CDR1 reads SGHRS; CDR2 reads YFSETQ. Trimming shortened V by 4 bases and J by 3 bases, and 16 bases separated the two germline ends. The CDR3 spans 15 residues.

V and J are TRBV7-9 and TRBJ1-2; 7 nucleotides align to TRBD1. From germline, CDR1 is SEHNR and CDR2 FQNEAQ (reference sequence). Trimming removed 4 bases from V and 6 bases from J; junction bases left unmatched: 5. This CDR3 comprises 13 residues. CDR3 loop: CASSSNRGDGYTF. The CDR3 nucleotides are TGTGCCAGCAGCTCCAACAGGGGTGATGGCTACACCTTC.

This chain uses TRBV19 with TRBJ1-2; D is uncertain. Per the germline V gene, CDR1 is LNHDA and CDR2 is SQIVND (reference sequence). The V end lost 5 bases, the J end lost 2 bases, and 6 bases lay between the germline ends. The CDR3 is 12 amino acids. CDR3 nucleotides: TGTGCCAGTAGTTCTGGGAACTATGGCTACACCTTC. Translating gives CASSSGNYGYTF.